This T cell receptor beta chain was recovered during a study of blood T cell repertoires in COVID-19. Across the whole study: PBMCs, B-cell-depleted T cells, or T cells provided the cDNA or gDNA that made up the material.

Using immunoSEQ multiplex PCR, the repertoire was profiled, and TCRdb retains in-frame clones only, with some absent. The sample consists of some 250,000 clones, approximately 86% of them appearing once. This clone has only one observation. All enrollees were about 18 to 89 years old and from roughly 22 US areas. Clinical histories supplied by participants themselves formed the basis of cohort assignment. Sample: PBMCs or T cells enriched from blood (not recorded which). This clonotype was obtained from a woman aged 40 to 50 with acute COVID-19.

In DNA form, the CDR3 reads TGTGCCAGCAGCTTAGCTGACATTCCGGGGGAGCAGTTCTTC. Its translation is CASSLADIPGEQFF. The chain uses TRBV7-6 and TRBJ2-1; a possible D gene is TRBD2 (5 bases). Trimming pared 0 bases from V and 10 bases from J, leaving 13 bases between. The CDR3 extends over 14 amino acids. The germline gives CDR1 SGHVS, CDR2 FNYEAQ.